The clone carrying this T cell receptor beta chain has a single count. Its antigen is not known. This entry is derived from a study of T cells after posttransplantation cyclophosphamide. Overall study findings and caveats: After PTCy, TRB diversity resembled that of CNI/methotrexate controls. Later blood repertoires were often dominated by clones from the donor CD8+ memory compartment. Tissue-infiltrating T cells from skin or gut overlapped little with blood T cells.

Data came from immunoSEQ multiplex PCR; TCRdb stores just in-frame clones and leaves some out. The table lists 25,000 to 35,000 clones, 70% to 90% of them singletons. The sequence came from a woman aged 40 to 55 with a blood cancer, CMV-positive, and with a related stem cell donor. Sequenced: PBMCs.

The CDR3 DNA reads as TGTGCCAGCACCCGAGGGGACAGATATAGCAATCAGCCCCAGCATTTT. Translated: CASTRGDRYSNQPQHF. The rearrangement uses TRBV28 and TRBJ1-5; 7 nucleotides agree with TRBD1. In germline, CDR1 is MDHEN, CDR2 SYDVKM. J was trimmed by 0 bases and V by 7 bases; bases with no gene match: 9. CDR3 size: 16 residues.